One and the same sample provided the 22 T cell receptor beta chains below, sequenced in a study of blood T cell repertoires in COVID-19 (dated by TCRdb to the early 2020s). The library came from the immunoSEQ multiplex PCR assay. The table was pulled from immuneACCESS by TCRdb, which kept in-frame rearrangements only. Such tables lose some clones; where checked, under half of the loss comes from unresolved V genes, and the rest has no known cause. This sample gives 310,000 or so clones in total; over 80% of them show up just once. About 9.8% of the sample belongs to the ten largest clones. The sequencing input was PBMCs or T cells enriched from blood (not recorded which). The receptors stem from a woman under 30 who had recovered from COVID-19.

V usage is TRBV4-3 and J usage is TRBJ2-1; 7 bases are a match to TRBD2. The V segment lost 0 bases and the J segment 3 bases; nucleotides outside the gene matches: 11. Germline CDR1 is LGHNA and CDR2 is YSLEER. The CDR3 has 18 amino acids. CDR3 sequence (DNA): TGCGCCAGCAGCCAAGATAGGTCGCGACTAGCCCGCTACAATGAGCAGTTCTTC. As protein: CASSQDRSRLARYNEQFF.

The J gene is TRBJ2-1, the V gene TRBV5-6; 7 bases match TRBD2. The CDR3 totals 15 residues. J gave up 4 bases and V 0 bases, and 4 bases lay outside the gene matches. Germline V gives CDR1 SGHDT, CDR2 YYEEEE. DNA for the CDR3: TGTGCCAGCAGCTTGGACGCGGGAGTTTACAATGAGCAGTTCTTC. It translates to CASSLDAGVYNEQFF. Full variable domain (outside the CDR3, taken from reference TRBV5-6 and TRBJ2-1): DAGVTQSPTHLIKTRGQQVTLRCSPKSGHDTVSWYQQALGQGPQFIFQYYEEEERQRGNFPDRFSGHQFPNYSSELNVNALLLGDSALYLCASSLDAGVYNEQFFGPGTRLTVL.

The chain couples TRBV18 to TRBJ2-2; 10 bases align to TRBD2. CDR1 is KGHSH, CDR2 LQKENI, per germline. With V trimmed by 3 bases and J by 5 bases, 9 bases remained unmatched. This CDR3 spans 17 amino acids. CDR3 region: CASSPKPSGSGTGELFF. CDR3 nucleotide sequence: TGTGCCAGCTCACCCAAGCCTAGCGGGAGTGGTACCGGGGAGCTGTTTTTT. Filled out from reference TRBV18 and TRBJ2-2, the complete variable domain reads NAGVMQNPRHLVRRRGQEARLRCSPMKGHSHVYWYRQLPEEGLKFMVYLQKENIIDESGMPKERFSAEFPKEGPSILRIQQVVRGDSAAYFCASSPKPSGSGTGELFFGEGSRLTVL.

The rearrangement links TRBV6-5 to TRBJ2-7; 8 positions match TRBD2. The CDR3 loop spans 14 amino acids. Unmatched junction bases numbered 1, after V lost 1 base and J lost 2 bases. Per the germline V gene, CDR1 is MNHEY and CDR2 is SVGAGI. The CDR3 DNA reads as TGTGCCAGCAGTTACTGGACTAGCCCCTACGAGCAGTACTTC. This gives the protein CASSYWTSPYEQYF.

The chain uses TRBV28 and TRBJ1-5; possibly TRBD1 for D (6 bases). CDR1 and CDR2 (germline): MDHEN, SYDVKM. The CDR3 covers 16 residues. Trimming took 5 bases from V and 6 from J, leaving 20 bases between them. CDR3 protein: CASSPKRTAPGQPQHF. As DNA, the CDR3 is TGTGCCAGCAGTCCGAAGCGGACAGCCCCAGGTCAGCCCCAGCATTTT.

This clone appeared once. The chain recombines TRBV10-3 with TRBJ2-3; a possible D gene is TRBD2 (5 bases). This CDR3 spans 14 amino acids. Trimming stripped 6 bases from V and 2 bases from J, with 12 bases between. Germline CDR1 ENHRY, CDR2 SYGVKD. The CDR3 loop reads CAISFSVSTDTQYF. CDR3 in DNA: TGTGCCATCAGCTTTAGCGTTTCCACAGATACGCAGTATTTT.

This chain links TRBV9 with TRBJ2-2, with D tentatively TRBD2 (6 bases). Germline V gives CDR1 SGDLS, CDR2 YYNGEE. Trimming removed 1 base at V and 7 bases at J, with 11 bases between. The CDR3 runs to 14 residues. The CDR3 loop is CASSVNSGDGELFF. The CDR3, as DNA: TGTGCCAGCAGCGTAAATTCGGGAGACGGGGAGCTGTTTTTT.

This clone was seen only once. The chain uses TRBV5-1 and TRBJ1-2, with D tentatively TRBD1 (6 bases). CDR1 is SGHRS, CDR2 YFSETQ, per germline. This CDR3 region has 20 residues. Trimming stripped 1 base from V and 4 bases from J, with 29 bases between. CDR3 sequence: CASSLMGLGGPTTKSYGYTF. In DNA form, the CDR3 reads TGCGCCAGCAGCTTGATGGGCCTTGGGGGCCCCACTACGAAATCCTATGGCTACACCTTC.

The gene calls are TRBV28 and TRBJ2-1; 8 positions match TRBD1. V lost 8 bases and J lost 7; bases outside the gene matches: 4. CDR3 length: 12 residues. CDR1 is MDHEN and CDR2 is SYDVKM in the germline V gene. The CDR3 nucleotides are TGTGCCAGCCGCAACAGGGGGAATGAGCAGTTCTTC. It codes for CASRNRGNEQFF.

The V and J genes are TRBV6-2 or TRBV6-3 and TRBJ2-1; 11 bases are shared with TRBD2. The germline gives CDR1 MNHEY, CDR2 SVGEGT. The CDR3 consists of 16 residues. V dropped 1 base and J dropped 4; count of bases not matched to a gene: 3. The chain's CDR3 is CASSYWGLADYNEQFF. CDR3 DNA sequence: TGTGCCAGCAGTTACTGGGGACTAGCGGATTACAATGAGCAGTTCTTC.

The chain combines TRBV7-8 with TRBJ1-1; the D gene is possibly TRBD1 (5 bases). Germline lookup yields CDR1 SGHVS and CDR2 FQNEAQ. The CDR3 has 15 residues. V lost 0 bases and J lost 2, with 10 bases in between. This CDR3 is CASSLARGQNTEAFF. CDR3 nucleotide sequence: TGTGCCAGCAGCTTAGCGCGGGGCCAAAACACTGAAGCTTTCTTT.

This chain joins TRBV5-1 and TRBJ1-1; D not certain. Trimming removed 0 bases at V and 6 bases at J, with 9 bases between. Germline-derived CDR1 and CDR2 are SGHRS and YFSETQ. This CDR3 spans 13 amino acids. The CDR3 DNA follows: TGCGCCAGCAGCTTGGAGCGGGATGCTGAAGCTTTCTTT. Residues: CASSLERDAEAFF.

This rearrangement joins TRBV11-2 to TRBJ1-5; 8 bases map to TRBD1. Germline V gene sequence: CDR1 SGHAT, CDR2 FQNNGV. The CDR3 totals 18 residues. The J segment lost 0 bases and the V segment lost 5 bases, leaving 12 bases of the junction unmatched. The CDR3 DNA sequence: TGTGCCAGCAGCGCAGGGGGCGGGCAGAGTTATAGCAATCAGCCCCAGCATTTT. Translating it yields CASSAGGGQSYSNQPQHF. Drawing the rest from reference TRBV11-2 and TRBJ1-5, the complete variable domain is EAGVAQSPRYKIIEKRQSVAFWCNPISGHATLYWYQQILGQGPKLLIQFQNNGVVDDSQLPKDRFSAERLKGVDSTLKIQPAKLEDSAVYLCASSAGGGQSYSNQPQHFGDGTRLSIL.

A single count supports this clone. The chain employs TRBV28 and TRBJ1-2; TRBD1 aligns across 7 bases. The germline V gene encodes CDR1 MDHEN and CDR2 SYDVKM. The CDR3 runs 14 residues. With V trimmed by 6 bases and J by 7 bases, 11 bases remained unmatched. The CDR3 nucleotides are TGTGCCAGCAGAATAGACAGGGTGGGGATTGGCTACACCTTC. It yields the protein CASRIDRVGIGYTF.

This chain uses TRBV19 with TRBJ1-2; 8 nucleotides line up with TRBD1. This CDR3 contains 15 residues. Germline V lookup: CDR1 LNHDA, CDR2 SQIVND (reference sequence). Germline trimming cut 0 bases from V and 6 bases from J; bases unmatched to any gene: 6. CDR3 in DNA: TGTGCCAGTAGTATAGACCGGGGACAGGTAAATGGCTACACCTTC. Amino acids: CASSIDRGQVNGYTF.

The chain uses TRBV7-2 and TRBJ1-2; D is uncertain. CDR1 and CDR2 from the germline V gene are SGHTA and FQGNSA. V lost 5 bases, J lost 3 bases, and 13 bases lay in between. CDR3 size: 14 residues. The CDR3 sequence: CASSRGEVYYGYTF. For the CDR3, the DNA is TGTGCCAGCAGCCGGGGTGAGGTATACTATGGCTACACCTTC.

This rearrangement joins TRBV29-1 to TRBJ1-5; 9 bases map to TRBD1. The V and J ends lost 6 bases and 9 bases, in that order; junction bases with no gene match: 6. The CDR3 totals 12 residues. Germline lookup yields CDR1 SQVTM and CDR2 ANQGSEA. The CDR3 region has the DNA TGCAGCGTGAGGGGACAGGGTGGGCCCCAGCATTTT. It encodes CSVRGQGGPQHF.

CDR3 nucleotides: TGTGCCAGCAGCTTAATCGCCGGGGAGCTGTTTTTT. Amino acids: CASSLIAGELFF. The genes are TRBV11-3 and TRBJ2-2; D gene ambiguous. Looked up from germline, CDR1 is SGHNT and CDR2 is YENEEA. Between the trimmed V and J ends, which lost 2 bases and 6 bases, there was a span of 4 bases. The CDR3 length is 12 residues.

CDR3 DNA: TGTGCCAGCAGCATAATCTACAGGGCGGACGAAAAACTGTTTTTT. It encodes CASSIIYRADEKLFF. The V gene is TRBV7-9, the J gene TRBJ1-4, with D possibly matching TRBD1 (6 bases). CDR3 length: 15 amino acids. CDR1 and CDR2 from the germline V gene are SEHNR and FQNEAQ (reference sequence). V was shortened by 5 bases and J by 8 bases, with 18 bases between the two germline ends.

This clone was counted between two and nine times. This sample also contains other DNA sequences that code for the same CDR3. This rearrangement joins TRBV19 to TRBJ2-1; 7 bases agree with TRBD2. The length of the CDR3 is 15 residues. The trim removed 1 base at V and 4 bases at J, leaving 4 bases unmatched. CDR1 is LNHDA, CDR2 SQIVND, per germline (reference sequence). In DNA form, the CDR3 reads TGTGCCAGTAGTATAGCGGGAGGACGTTACAATGAGCAGTTCTTC. Translating gives CASSIAGGRYNEQFF.

The sample holds many counts of this clone. The V and J genes are TRBV16 and TRBJ2-7; 10 positions agree with TRBD2. Germline CDR1 is KGHSY and CDR2 is FQNENV. V lost 6 bases to trimming and J lost 3 bases; unmatched junction nucleotides: 8. The CDR3 spans 15 residues. This CDR3 is CASSLEREGLYEQYF. The CDR3 coding sequence is TGTGCCAGCAGTCTTGAGCGGGAGGGCCTCTACGAGCAGTACTTC.

The chain joins TRBV7-9 to TRBJ1-2; D uncertain. V lost 3 bases and J 4 bases, leaving 9 bases between the germline ends. The germline CDR1 and CDR2 sequences are SEHNR and FQNEAQ (reference sequence). The length of the CDR3 is 13 residues. CDR3 loop: CASSFSEAYGYTF. CDR3 DNA sequence: TGTGCCAGCAGCTTCTCCGAGGCCTATGGCTACACCTTC.